The 20 T cell receptor beta chains given below trace back to one sample, sequenced in a study of blood T cells in healthy people across ages. Using a J-beta primer mix together with a sample-barcoded 5' primer, a second PCR was run for roughly 7 to 12 cycles. TCRdb passed the 5' RACE reads through MiXCR, listing each CDR3 protein once. The repertoire has over a million distinct CDR3 sequences, 35% to 45% of them found once; the top ten carry 7.9%. The sample comprised blood. Every receptor here comes from a young woman in good health.

This clonotype is a singleton in its sample. V usage is TRBV20-1 and J usage is TRBJ2-1, with a tentative D call TRBD1 (6 bases). Germline values: CDR1 DFQATT, CDR2 SNEGSKA (reference sequence). The ends were cut back, 1 base at V and 8 bases at J, with 15 bases in the middle. The CDR3 loop spans 14 amino acids. The CDR3 DNA sequence: TGCAGTGCTAGAGTCCTCGGGACAAAAGATGAGCAGTTCTTC. This codes for CSARVLGTKDEQFF.

This chain joins TRBV27 and TRBJ2-5; 10 bases are shared with TRBD2. V shed 4 bases and J 9 bases; nucleotides not matched to a gene: 11. The CDR3 sequence is 15 residues long. CDR1 is MNHEY, CDR2 SMNVEV, per germline (reference sequence). Here the CDR3 DNA reads TGTGCCAGCAGTTACGTACTAGCGGGGACCCCCGCCCAGTACTTC. As protein: CASSYVLAGTPAQYF.

In this sample, this clonotype turned up a few times. The J gene is TRBJ2-1, the V gene TRBV7-3; D unclear. Deletions cut 2 bases from V and 4 bases from J, with 12 bases between. The CDR3 covers 15 residues. The germline V gene encodes CDR1 SGHTA and CDR2 FQGTGA. CDR3 in DNA: TGTGCCAGCAGCTTAGTGGGTTTTGAATACAATGAGCAGTTCTTC. Its translation: CASSLVGFEYNEQFF.

The rearrangement uses TRBV5-1 and TRBJ1-2; D is unclear. Germline loops: CDR1 SGHRS, CDR2 YFSETQ. CDR3 length equals 13 residues. V was clipped by 4 bases and J by 3 bases, with 10 bases between them. The CDR3: CASSPTPDYGYTF. DNA of the CDR3: TGCGCCAGCAGCCCCACCCCGGACTATGGCTACACCTTC.

The table lists this clonotype with a few counts. The V and J genes are TRBV29-1 and TRBJ2-2; D gene ambiguous. The ends were cut back, 4 bases at V and 0 bases at J, with 6 bases in the middle. The CDR3 has 13 amino acids. The germline CDR1 and CDR2 sequences are SQVTM and ANQGSEA. The CDR3: CSVGVANTGELFF. In DNA, the CDR3 is TGCAGCGTTGGGGTGGCGAACACCGGGGAGCTGTTTTTT.

This clonotype appeared a single time. The junction departs from germline at one end; a sequencing error may be responsible. The chain employs TRBV14 and TRBJ2-5; D possibly corresponds to TRBD1 (6 bases). This CDR3 is built from 12 residues. The germline gives CDR1 SGHDN, CDR2 FVKESK. This CDR3 is CANSQGGETQYF. CDR3 nucleotides: TGTGCCAACAGCCAAGGGGGAGAGACCCAGTACTTC.

The gene calls are TRBV6-6 and TRBJ1-1, with no clear D. This CDR3 contains 15 residues. Germline loops: CDR1 MNHNY, CDR2 SVGAGI (reference sequence). V was cut by 3 bases and J by 0 bases, with 11 bases left in between. CDR3 nucleotides: TGTGCCAGCAGTTATGTGGGGAGCATGAACACTGAAGCTTTCTTT. Amino acids: CASSYVGSMNTEAFF.

The chain uses TRBV2 and TRBJ1-2; 10 positions match TRBD1. The CDR3 is 14 amino acids. The V segment lost 7 bases and the J segment 2 bases; nucleotides outside the gene matches: 4. The germline V gene encodes CDR1 SNHLY and CDR2 FYNNEI. The CDR3 reads CASIPGQGNYGYTF. CDR3 DNA sequence: TGTGCCAGCATTCCGGGACAGGGGAACTATGGCTACACCTTC.

This clonotype was seen a single time. This chain joins TRBV24-1 and TRBJ2-1, with D maybe TRBD2 (6 bases). The V gene lost 3 bases and the J gene lost 5 bases, with 16 bases spanning the gap. This CDR3 is 16 amino acids long. Germline V gene sequence: CDR1 KGHDR, CDR2 SFDVKD. CDR3 DNA sequence: TGTGCCACCAGTGATCCGGTAAAGTGGGGGGACAATGAGCAGTTCTTC. Translating it yields CATSDPVKWGDNEQFF.

The V call is TRBV6-5, the J call TRBJ1-1; 8 bases match TRBD1. CDR1 and CDR2 from the germline V gene are MNHEY and SVGAGI. Unmatched junction bases numbered 8, after V lost 8 bases and J lost 6 bases. CDR3 length equals 13 residues. DNA for the CDR3: TGTGCCAGCGGAACTCAGGGGGCTGCTGAAGCTTTCTTT. Translating gives CASGTQGAAEAFF.

The J gene is TRBJ2-3, the V gene TRBV19; 7 bases fit TRBD1. The CDR3 sequence is 15 residues long. The V gene end was trimmed by 3 bases and the J gene end by 10 bases; junction bases not matched to a gene: 13. CDR1 and CDR2 from the germline V gene are LNHDA and SQIVND (reference sequence). The CDR3 coding sequence is TGTGCCAGTAGTATCTCAGGGGACAGCTTACAAGCGCAGTATTTT. It encodes CASSISGDSLQAQYF. The complete variable domain, with remaining parts taken from reference TRBV19 and TRBJ2-3, reads DGGITQSPKYLFRKEGQNVTLSCEQNLNHDAMYWYRQDPGQGLRLIYYSQIVNDFQKGDIAEGYSVSREKKESFPLTVTSAQKNPTAFYLCASSISGDSLQAQYFGPGTRLTVL.

This clonotype was picked up a small number of times. The rearrangement links TRBV20-1 to TRBJ2-7, with D perhaps matching TRBD1 (6 bases). Looked up from germline, CDR1 is DFQATT and CDR2 is SNEGSKA (reference sequence). V gave up 6 bases and J gave up 1 base, with 13 bases separating them. This CDR3 is 13 amino acids long. CDR3 amino acids: CSAYQGISYEQYF. CDR3 nucleotide sequence: TGCAGTGCCTACCAGGGGATATCCTACGAGCAGTACTTC.

The gene calls are TRBV28 and TRBJ1-2; D is uncertain. The CDR3 totals 13 residues. The V gene lost 2 bases and the J gene lost 8 bases, with 12 bases spanning the gap. Germline assignment: CDR1 MDHEN and CDR2 SYDVKM. CDR3 protein: CASSLSLLGGYTF. In nucleotides, the CDR3 is TGTGCCAGCAGTTTAAGCCTCCTGGGAGGCTACACCTTC.

V usage is TRBV3-1 and J usage is TRBJ2-7; 7 bases map to TRBD1. The J call is uncertain, as TRBJ2-4 better fits the DNA end. Germline values: CDR1 LGHDT, CDR2 YNNKEL (reference sequence). The CDR3 consists of 16 residues. The CDR3 bases are TGTGCCAGCAGCCAAGAAGTAGGGGGCTATGGGAGCATTCAGTACTTC. Translated: CASSQEVGGYGSIQYF.

V usage is TRBV5-1 and J usage is TRBJ1-4; D perhaps matches TRBD1 (5 bases). This CDR3 region has 14 residues. V was clipped by 5 bases and J by 10 bases, with 18 bases between them. Per the germline V gene, CDR1 is SGHRS and CDR2 is YFSETQ. As DNA, the CDR3 is TGCGCCAGCAGAACCGGGACGCAGGATGGAAAACTGTTTTTT. As protein: CASRTGTQDGKLFF.

This clonotype was counted between two and nine times. The rearrangement links TRBV4-1 to TRBJ2-7, with 9 bases identical to TRBD2. The CDR3 spans 18 residues. CDR1 and CDR2 (germline): MGHRA, YSYEKL. The V and J ends lost 0 bases and 0 bases, in that order; junction bases with no gene match: 9. CDR3 protein: CASSQEGVAGALSYEQYF. In DNA, the CDR3 is TGCGCCAGCAGCCAAGAAGGGGTAGCGGGAGCCCTCTCCTACGAGCAGTACTTC.

The sample holds a few counts of this clonotype. This chain joins TRBV7-6 and TRBJ2-7; 7 bases fit TRBD1. The CDR3 is 16 residues long. Per the germline V gene, CDR1 is SGHVS and CDR2 is FNYEAQ. The junction had 10 bases not matched to a gene; V was cut back by 5 bases and J by 0 bases. The CDR3 loop reads CASSPAFGTDSYEQYF. CDR3 bases: TGTGCCAGCAGCCCCGCGTTTGGGACAGACTCCTACGAGCAGTACTTC.

The chain has TRBV7-9 and TRBJ2-1; D call uncertain. This CDR3 spans 17 amino acids. V dropped 1 base and J dropped 0 bases, with 13 bases sitting between them. CDR1 is SEHNR and CDR2 is FQNEAQ in the germline V gene (reference sequence). CDR3 nucleotide sequence: TGTGCCAGCAGCTTAGGCGCGGACGTAGACTCCTACAATGAGCAGTTCTTC. The encoded protein is CASSLGADVDSYNEQFF.

The rearrangement uses TRBV6-2 or TRBV6-3 and TRBJ2-1, with D perhaps TRBD1 (5 bases). Germline assignment: CDR1 MNHEY and CDR2 SVGEGT. This CDR3 has 15 amino acids. V lost 2 bases and J 3 bases, leaving 11 bases between the germline ends. In DNA form, the CDR3 reads TGTGCCAGCAGTTACGAACAGGCCTTCTACAATGAGCAGTTCTTC. Amino acids: CASSYEQAFYNEQFF.

The chain couples TRBV6-5 to TRBJ2-1, with D possibly matching TRBD2 (6 bases). Germline CDR1 MNHEY, CDR2 SVGAGI. The CDR3 extends over 14 amino acids. Trimming took off 0 bases at V and 10 bases at J, with 13 bases between the two ends. The CDR3 is CASSYSTGTQEQFF. The DNA for the CDR3 is TGTGCCAGCAGTTACTCGACGGGGACTCAGGAGCAGTTCTTC.